Listed below are T cell receptor beta chains from one sample, sequenced in a study of CD8+ T cells in alopecia areata. The data were produced by immunoSEQ multiplex PCR, yet TCRdb's version contains in-frame clones alone and is incomplete. The table lists 30,000 to 40,000 clones, roughly 80% of them singletons. The sequenced sample was NKG2D-low CD8+ T cells sorted from blood. Every receptor here comes from a human donor with alopecia areata. Both conserved end residues are part of each CDR3. The order of the fields is J gene, V gene, clone size, D gene, CDR3 DNA, CDR3 protein. D genes are given only for firm matches. Size values are once, few and many counts, or a class for expanded clones, and some rows have none.

TRBJ2-1	TRBV11-2	NA	NA	TGTGCCAGCAGCTTAGCGGGTTTCAATGAGCAGTTCTTC	CASSLAGFNEQFF
TRBJ2-1	TRBV30	NA	NA	TGTGCCTGGAGGGAACAGAGTAGCTCCTACAATGAGCAGTTCTTC	CAWREQSSSYNEQFF
TRBJ2-7	TRBV5-1	NA	TRBD2	TGCGCCAGCAGCTTGGGGGCCCCCGGGACTAGCGGGAGTTACGAGCAGTACTTC	CASSLGAPGTSGSYEQYF
TRBJ2-7	TRBV29-1	NA	TRBD2	TGCAGCGTTGGTATGCGGGAGACCGACGAGCAGTACTTC	CSVGMRETDEQYF
TRBJ2-3	TRBV7-9	medium-sized	TRBD1	TGTGCCAGCAGTCCCAAAGACAGGGAATCAGATACGCAGTATTTT	CASSPKDRESDTQYF
TRBJ2-7	TRBV29-1	NA	NA	TGCAGCGCCCTAGATCCCCACATTTACGAGCAGTACTTC	CSALDPHIYEQYF
TRBJ1-2	TRBV2	NA	NA	TGTGCCAGCAGCCAGTGGGTTCGCGAAGGCTACACCTTC	CASSQWVREGYTF
TRBJ1-2	TRBV27	NA	NA	TGTGCCAGCAGTGCCCCAGGGACCGGAAACTATGGCTACACCTTC	CASSAPGTGNYGYTF
TRBJ2-7	TRBV29-1	once	NA	TGCAGCGTTGAGGGGCAGGAAAGCTCCTACGAGCAGTACTTC	CSVEGQESSYEQYF
TRBJ2-7	TRBV30	NA	NA	TGTGCCTGGAGTGTAGGGGGACCCTACGAGCAGTACTTC	CAWSVGGPYEQYF
TRBJ1-1	TRBV29-1	NA	TRBD1	TGCAGCGCGACAGGGGGGACCACTGAAGCTTTCTTT	CSATGGTTEAFF
TRBJ2-1	TRBV7-6	NA	TRBD1	TGTGCCAGCGGGCAGGGGGCAGTTAGCGAGTTCTTC	CASGQGAVSEFF
TRBJ1-4	TRBV27	NA	NA	TGTGCCAGCGGTCCGGGACGACGGGCTCGGGAAAAACTGTTTTTT	CASGPGRRAREKLFF
TRBJ1-1	TRBV7-9	NA	NA	TGTGCCAGCAGCACGGGACTTCAGATGAACACTGAAGCTTTCTTT	CASSTGLQMNTEAFF
TRBJ2-1	TRBV4-1	NA	TRBD2	TGCGCCAGCAGCCAAGATCGATTAGCGTCCACAGCGGGGGATGAGCAGTTCTTC	CASSQDRLASTAGDEQFF
TRBJ2-7	TRBV4-1	NA	TRBD2	TGCGCCAGCAGCCCTCTAGCGGGAGATCAAGGGGCAGTCGAGCAGTACTTC	CASSPLAGDQGAVEQYF
TRBJ2-7	TRBV30	NA	NA	TGTGCCTGGAGCACCAGATTTGGGGCGCGCCCCTACGAGCAGTACTTC	CAWSTRFGARPYEQYF
TRBJ2-1	TRBV6-1	NA	TRBD2	TGTGCCAGCAATATTCAAGCGGGAGGGAACAATGAGCAGTTCTTC	CASNIQAGGNNEQFF
TRBJ2-2	TRBV4-1	NA	NA	TGCGCCAGCAGCCAAGATGGAGGGAGATCGAACACCGGGGAGCTGTTTTTT	CASSQDGGRSNTGELFF
TRBJ2-2	TRBV27	NA	NA	TGTGCCAGCAGTACGAACACCGGGGAGCTGTTTTTT	CASSTNTGELFF
TRBJ2-2	TRBV7-9	medium-sized	NA	TGTGCCAGCACTCCGCAGGCGGGCGCGAACACCGGGGAGCTGTTTTTT	CASTPQAGANTGELFF
TRBJ2-3	TRBV7-9	few	NA	TGTGCCAGCAGCTCCCTCCTCTCCCATACGCAGTATTTT	CASSSLLSHTQYF
TRBJ2-1	TRBV4-1	NA	NA	TGCGCCAGCACCCACAGAGCGGGCAACAATGAGCAGTTCTTC	CASTHRAGNNEQFF
TRBJ2-7	TRBV29-1	NA	NA	TGCAGCGTTGATTCAGGGGTGGGGTACGAGCAGTACTTC	CSVDSGVGYEQYF
TRBJ1-1	TRBV7-9	NA	NA	TGTGCCAGCAGCCCGACCCTGAACACTGAAGCTTTCTTT	CASSPTLNTEAFF